This TCR beta chain was obtained from a study of STAT5B mutations in CD4+ large granular lymphocyte leukemia. Produced via immunoSEQ multiplex PCR; TCRdb's table is partial and in-frame only. The data show 31,000 or so clones, 60% to 80% seen once. This sequence originates from a human donor in good health. Sample: CD4+ T cells from blood buffy coats.

In DNA form, the CDR3 reads TGTGCCAGCAGCTCCAGGACATATCCCTACGAGCAGTACTTC. It specifies CASSSRTYPYEQYF. The V gene is TRBV11-3, the J gene TRBJ2-7; perhaps TRBD1 as D (5 bases). Germline CDR1 SGHNT, CDR2 YENEEA. The CDR3 sequence is 14 residues long. V dropped 4 bases and J dropped 2 bases, with 12 bases sitting between them. The variable domain in full, with the rest retrieved from reference TRBV11-3 and TRBJ2-7, is EAGVVQSPRYKIIEKKQPVAFWCNPISGHNTLYWYLQNLGQGPELLIRYENEEAVDDSQLPKDRFSAERLKGVDSTLKIQPAELGDSAVYLCASSSRTYPYEQYFGPGTRLTVT.